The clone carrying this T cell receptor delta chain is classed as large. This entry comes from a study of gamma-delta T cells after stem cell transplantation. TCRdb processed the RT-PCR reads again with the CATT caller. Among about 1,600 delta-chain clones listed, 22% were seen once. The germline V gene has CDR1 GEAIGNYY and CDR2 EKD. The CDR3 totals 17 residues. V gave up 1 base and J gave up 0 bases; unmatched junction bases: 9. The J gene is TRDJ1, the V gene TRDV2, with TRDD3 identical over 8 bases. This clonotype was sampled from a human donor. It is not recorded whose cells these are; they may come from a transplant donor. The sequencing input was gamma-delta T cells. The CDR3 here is CACDTIGGDTNTDKLIF. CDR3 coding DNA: TGTGCCTGTGACACAATCGGCGGGGATACTAACACCGATAAACTCATCTTT.